The TCR beta chain under discussion was sequenced for a study of long-term antiretroviral therapy in people with HIV. Germline V gene sequence: CDR1 KGHSH, CDR2 LQKENI. This CDR3 has 13 amino acids. V shed 5 bases and J shed 4 bases, with 10 bases lying between them. Survey level was the resolution at which the v3.0 immunoSEQ assay ran. Method: immunoSEQ multiplex PCR; TCRdb's copy keeps in-frame clones and lacks some. The data hold 30,000 to 35,000 clones, with 65% to 85% observed a single time. The input for sequencing was unsorted PBMCs, taken 3 years after starting antiretroviral therapy. The origin of this receptor is a man aged 45-65 years with HIV. This chain uses TRBV18 with TRBJ2-3, with D possibly being TRBD2 (6 bases). The CDR3 spells CASSTGGADTQYF. The CDR3 coding sequence is TGTGCCAGCTCAACAGGAGGGGCAGATACGCAGTATTTT.